The T cell receptor beta chain described here comes from a study of shared clonotypes between healthy human individuals. Concerning this clone itself: Its cognate antigen is unknown.

Regarding the study as a whole: An anticipated effect of sequencing depth on clonotype sharing among donors was recognized. In contrast to clonotypes shared by all four donors, non-shared clonotypes had lower generation probabilities. Compared with memory subsets, naive subsets generally had larger estimated richness.

The CDR3 sequence is 14 residues long. V lost 7 bases, J lost 0 bases, and 6 bases stayed unmatched. CDR1 and CDR2 (germline): SNHLY, FYNNEI. Sequencing used immunoSEQ multiplex PCR; TCRdb keeps in-frame clones, though not all of them. The sample contains approximately 2.5 million clones, roughly 92% of which appear only once. Every one of the donors was a Caucasian adult that lived in Nashville, Tennessee. The chain employs TRBV2 and TRBJ2-7, with 7 bases aligning to TRBD1. The sequence was obtained from a man aged 18 to 30 in good health. What was sequenced was naive CD4+ T cells sorted from blood. Subset in this sample: CD45RA+ positively selected. Here the CDR3 DNA reads TGTGCCAGCACTCCGGACAGGAACTCCTACGAGCAGTACTTC. Translated, it gives CASTPDRNSYEQYF.